This T cell receptor beta chain came from a study of cytomegalovirus exposure and HLA in healthy donors. Points from the study as a whole: Exclusion as indistinguishable affected some V segments, including TRBV6-2 and TRBV6-3.

This CDR3 comprises 13 residues. CDR1 is MNHNY and CDR2 is SVGAGI in the germline V gene (reference sequence). The PCR ran on 60 Vbeta and 13 Jbeta primers. Using immunoSEQ multiplex PCR, the repertoire was profiled, and TCRdb retains in-frame clones only, with some absent. The table for this sample gives approximately 110,000 clones. As for this clone: Its antigen is still unknown.

V and J are TRBV6-6 and TRBJ2-5, with 7 nucleotides matching TRBD1. Gene TRBJ2-7 matches the end of the DNA better, so the J call may be wrong. The source of this sequence is a middle-aged man in good health and CMV-seronegative. Sequences were obtained from PBMCs. The CDR3 coding sequence is TGTGCCAGCAGAGACAGGGCCTCCTACGAGCAGTACTTC. Translated, it gives CASRDRASYEQYF.